The clone carrying this T cell receptor beta chain was detected once. The antigen remains undetermined. The data belong to a study of shared clonotypes between healthy human individuals. In the study overall: The people who gave samples were a couple of women and three men aged 18 to 49. Donors had three CD4 naive, three CD4 memory, two CD8 naive and one CD8 memory plate apiece. Study-level findings and limits: Rarefaction gave evidence that sorted-subset sequencing remained incomplete despite large depth.

The CDR3 loop spans 15 amino acids. An approximately 200 ng quantity of DNA, 25,000 to 30,000 T cell genomes, went into the sorted-subset replicate PCRs. The method was immunoSEQ multiplex PCR; TCRdb's version includes in-frame clones alone and lacks a portion of them. Seen here are about 230,000 clones, 50% to 80% observed once, and the top ten hold more than 9.5%. V is TRBV21-1 and J is TRBJ2-1. TRBV21-1 is annotated as a pseudogene. Sequencing was performed on memory CD4+ T cells sorted from blood. The subset was: CD45RA-negative fraction. The source of this sequence is a man aged 25-40 years in good health. CDR3 region: CARPGPKTAYNEQFF. For the CDR3, the DNA is TGTGCCAGGCCGGGACCGAAGACGGCCTACAATGAGCAGTTCTTC.